This T cell receptor beta chain emerged from a study of shared clonotypes between healthy human individuals. Tens of thousands of T cell genomes, or approximately 270 ng DNA, went into replicate PCRs of unsorted PBMC. Assay used: immunoSEQ multiplex PCR; TCRdb lists only in-frame clones, some missing. The data contain about half a million clones, approximately 84% of them singletons. Without sorting, samples used around 92 million PBMCs for genomic DNA. Germline loops: CDR1 MNHGY, CDR2 SVAAGI. The CDR3 spans 16 residues. The ends were cut back, 8 bases at V and 9 bases at J, with 26 bases in the middle.

The sequenced sample consisted of PBMCs. The TCR was taken from a woman between 35 and 50 years old in good health. Some clones in this sample may be carry-over from other donors' samples. The chain uses TRBV6-9 and TRBJ2-4, with a tentative D call TRBD1 (6 bases). CDR3 protein: CASARPGARSWTIQYF. The CDR3 nucleotides are TGTGCCAGCGCCAGACCAGGGGCCCGCTCCTGGACCATTCAGTACTTC.